This T cell receptor (beta chain) was retrieved from a study of shared clonotypes between healthy human individuals. Study-level information: Aged 18 to 49, the donors were two women and three men. CD4 naive and memory got three plates each, CD8 naive two, CD8 memory one. Overall study findings and caveats: Tissues were not sampled, only blood, and their repertoires likely differ.

Method: immunoSEQ multiplex PCR; TCRdb's copy keeps in-frame clones and lacks some. The sample shows millions of clones, approximately 94% of them seen only once. Germline assignment: CDR1 SNHLY and CDR2 FYNNEI. The CDR3 sequence is 15 residues long. V was clipped by 2 bases and J by 5 bases, with 15 bases between them. For this clone: Its antigen is still unknown.

V is TRBV2 and J is TRBJ2-5; no clear D gene. The sequenced material came from naive CD4+ T cells sorted from blood. Subset in this sample: CD45RA+ positively selected. This receptor was identified in a man aged 18 to 35 in good health. CDR3 loop: CASSEIVEYSETQYF. Here the CDR3 DNA reads TGTGCCAGCAGTGAAATCGTGGAGTACTCGGAGACCCAGTACTTC.